This record concerns one TCR beta chain sequence. In its sample, this clonotype was seen many times. Its antigen is currently not known. Base-call qualities are not available, and no considerably larger clone is one nucleotide away. These data originate in a study of T cells in Graves' hyperthyroidism and ophthalmopathy (dated by TCRdb to about 2019). Turning to the overall study: TCR V-J signatures able to tell the groups apart were searched for in a discovery cohort of 95 to 100 patients, of whom 43 had Graves' ophthalmopathy and 57 had stable Graves' hyperthyroidism. TCR Vbeta CDR3 sequencing of roughly 140 peripheral blood samples (over 40 ophthalmopathy, 75 hyperthyroidism and approximately 17 progressor patients) is reported in the paper. Whether ophthalmopathy could be predicted prospectively was tested in an independent validation cohort made up of under 20 hyperthyroidism patients plus 17 patients who later progressed to ophthalmopathy. In addition, the study compared T-cell repertoires in thyroid tissue and in blood from roughly six Graves' hyperthyroidism patients. Once sampling was done, hyperthyroidism patients were given methimazole at a starting dose of 30 mg daily, whereas ophthalmopathy patients were given high-dose intravenous methylprednisolone. The 100 or so discovery patients were randomly split 7:3 into training and test sets. Paper-wide results and their limitations: Most expanded thyroid clonotypes (frequency above 0.001) were also found in blood, which suggests that blood repertoires may mirror thyroid immune responses. A model built on a 13 V-J signature distinguished ophthalmopathy from stable hyperthyroidism, reaching roughly 88% sensitivity and approximately 83% specificity in cross-validation and 80%/75% in testing. During validation, the model predicted progression to ophthalmopathy a median of about 6.5 months ahead of onset, with almost 71% sensitivity and 72% to 80% specificity. Sample size was not statistically predetermined, and blinding of investigators to group allocation was not performed.

Graves' hyperthyroidism was defined as stable when no progression to ophthalmopathy occurred over 18 months of follow-up. Hyperthyroidism patients were newly diagnosed, with disease duration under 2 months, and aged 18 to 65 years. The study excluded patients with uncontrolled infections, other autoimmune diseases, pregnancy or lactation. Clinical symptoms, serum thyroxine and TRAb, thyroid ultrasound, and orbital computed tomography formed the basis for the diagnoses. Trizol reagent was used to extract total RNA, and RNA quality was then checked on an Agilent 2100 Bioanalyzer. V is reduced by 2 bases and J by 2 bases, leaving a spacing of 13 bases between them. CDR1 SGHAT and CDR2 FQDESV were looked up in the germline V gene (reference sequence). The CDR3 goes from the cysteine to the phenylalanine over 15 residues. Only CDR3 DNA remains: 45 bases, in frame from the first base. Amplification of TCR beta CDR3 regions was carried out from RNA transcripts. The first round of RT-PCR for the TCR CDR3 was performed with the HTBI primer set and the Qiagen OneStep RT-PCR kit. The libraries were constructed in a second round of multiplex PCR and then size-selected and purified. Sequencing of the libraries was done on an Illumina HiSeq2000 using paired-end 100 bp reads. Regarding the original processing steps: SOAPnuke was used to process the raw data, removing reads that contained adapters or uncalled bases, had a mean Phred below 15, or lacked an exact match to the constant primer or identifier. COPE v1.2.5 was used to merge high-quality paired reads, and clonotypes were defined as unique nucleotide sequences. MiTCR v1.1 was used to align clonotypes to the IMGT TRBV, TRBD and TRBJ reference segments. The analysis was restricted to V-J combinations with a frequency above 0.0001, which together covered just over 99% of the repertoires. The TCS score was defined as the ratio of F50 (clonal expansion) to E x V (chaos), calculated using BLOSUM62-based TCRdist between CDR3 peptides within each V-J. Welch's t-statistics and random forest reduced 450 to 600 V-J features to 10 to 15, which were used in a naive Bayes classifier (R e1071). The Morisita-Horn index was used to measure how similar the thyroid and blood repertoires were. TCRdb trimmed public reads at Q25 via fastp, called clones via MiXCR and kept in-frame beta chains. Under each unique CDR3 protein, matching rows form one entry showing the most common genes and DNA. The V and J calls here are based on TCRdb, not the publication. Present in this sample are 610,000 or so distinct CDR3 sequences, around 46% of which were seen just once. Around 7.7% of the sample comes from the top ten.

Specimen: peripheral blood or thyroid tissue (not recorded which). Recombination connected TRBV11-1 to TRBJ2-7; tentative D gene TRBD2, with 5 bases matching. This receptor was obtained from a woman younger than 35 with Graves' hyperthyroidism. Read as DNA, the sequence is TGTGCCAGCAGCTTACCCGCGGGCGGAGCCTACGAGCAGTACTTC. This codes for CASSLPAGGAYEQYF.